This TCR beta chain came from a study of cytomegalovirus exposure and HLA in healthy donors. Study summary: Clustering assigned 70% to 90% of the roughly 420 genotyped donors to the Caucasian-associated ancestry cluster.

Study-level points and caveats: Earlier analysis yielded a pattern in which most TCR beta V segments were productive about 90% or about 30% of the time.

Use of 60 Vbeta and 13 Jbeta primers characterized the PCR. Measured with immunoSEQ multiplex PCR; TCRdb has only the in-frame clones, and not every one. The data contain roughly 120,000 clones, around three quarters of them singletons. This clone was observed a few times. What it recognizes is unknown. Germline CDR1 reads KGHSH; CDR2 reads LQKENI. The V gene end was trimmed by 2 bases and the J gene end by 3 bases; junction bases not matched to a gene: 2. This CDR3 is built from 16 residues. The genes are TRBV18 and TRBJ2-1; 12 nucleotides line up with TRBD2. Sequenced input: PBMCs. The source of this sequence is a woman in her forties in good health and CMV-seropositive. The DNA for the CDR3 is TGTGCCAGCTCACCATTGGGACTAGCGGGCTACAATGAGCAGTTCTTC. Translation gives CASSPLGLAGYNEQFF.